The TCR beta chain under discussion was sequenced for a study of T-cell reconstitution after alpha-beta-depleted transplantation in children. Whole-study results and caveats: The study reportedly traced alpha-beta T cells about two months after transplant to several hundred expanded graft clones. T cells produced anew were the main source of T-cell counts and diversity one year after transplant.

The germline gives CDR1 LNHNV, CDR2 YYDKDF (reference sequence). V lost 0 bases and J lost 5, with 14 bases in between. This CDR3 has 15 residues. Preparing the TCRbeta library involved the use of unique molecular identifiers. MiXCR was run by TCRdb on the PCR reads, yielding one entry per CDR3 protein. The data hold about 250,000 distinct CDR3 sequences, with 20% to 30% observed a single time. With respect to this clonotype: Its antigen remains unidentified.

The specimen comprised PBMCs, mostly from graft donor cells, sampled 360 days after TCRalphabeta/CD19-depleted stem cell transplant. This TCR derives from a female patient between 2 and 15 years old who had a stem cell transplant for congenital amegakaryocytic thrombocytopenia, so the T cells may come from the graft donor. The chain links TRBV15 to TRBJ2-7; no reliable D call. This CDR3 is CATSRDVQVFNEQYF. The CDR3, as DNA: TGTGCCACCAGCAGAGATGTCCAGGTTTTCAACGAGCAGTACTTC.